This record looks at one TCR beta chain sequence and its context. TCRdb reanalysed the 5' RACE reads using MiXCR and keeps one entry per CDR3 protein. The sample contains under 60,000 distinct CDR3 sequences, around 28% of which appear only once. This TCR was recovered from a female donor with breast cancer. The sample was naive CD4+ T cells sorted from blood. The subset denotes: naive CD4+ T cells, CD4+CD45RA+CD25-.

The DNA for the CDR3 is TGTGCCAGCAGCAACCGGGACAGCCACACTGAAGCTTTCTTT. Protein: CASSNRDSHTEAFF. The chain couples TRBV12-3 or TRBV12-4 to TRBJ1-1; 7 positions match TRBD1. The trim removed 6 bases at V and 3 bases at J, leaving 7 bases unmatched. This CDR3 region has 14 residues.